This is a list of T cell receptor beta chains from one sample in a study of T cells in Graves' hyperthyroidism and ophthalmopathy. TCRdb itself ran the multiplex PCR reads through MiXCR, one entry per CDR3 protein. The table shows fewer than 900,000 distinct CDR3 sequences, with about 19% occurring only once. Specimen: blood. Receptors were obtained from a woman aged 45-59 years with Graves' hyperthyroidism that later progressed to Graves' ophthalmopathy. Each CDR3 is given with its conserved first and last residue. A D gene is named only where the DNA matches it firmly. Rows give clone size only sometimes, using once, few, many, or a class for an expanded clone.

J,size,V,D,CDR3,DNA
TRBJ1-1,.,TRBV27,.,CASSFGAPNTEAFF,TGTGCCAGCAGTTTTGGGGCGCCGAACACTGAAGCTTTCTTT
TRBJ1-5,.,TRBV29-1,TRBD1,CSVGDRSGNQPQHF,TGCAGCGTGGGGGACAGGAGTGGCAATCAGCCCCAGCATTTT
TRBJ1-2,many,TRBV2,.,CASRTEEGLYGYTF,TGTGCCAGCAGAACAGAGGAGGGCCTCTATGGCTACACCTTC
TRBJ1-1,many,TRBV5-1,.,CASSIGPQNTEAFF,TGCGCCAGCAGCATCGGACCCCAGAACACTGAAGCTTTCTTT
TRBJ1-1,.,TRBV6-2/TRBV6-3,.,CASSRQSTEAFF,TGTGCCAGCAGCCGACAGTCGACTGAAGCTTTCTTT
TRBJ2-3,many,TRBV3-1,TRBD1,CASSQGTGRTDTQYF,TGTGCCAGCAGCCAAGGGACAGGGAGAACAGATACGCAGTATTTT
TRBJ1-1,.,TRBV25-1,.,CASSEYTGRGTEAFF,TGTGCCAGCAGTGAATATACGGGGAGGGGAACTGAAGCTTTCTTT
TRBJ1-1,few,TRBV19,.,CASSTLTLGTEAFF,TGTGCCAGTAGTACCCTGACGTTGGGCACTGAAGCTTTCTTT
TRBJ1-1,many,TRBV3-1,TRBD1,CASSSRDSGGTEAFF,TGTGCCAGCAGCTCTCGGGACAGTGGAGGCACTGAAGCTTTCTTT
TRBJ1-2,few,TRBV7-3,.,CASSLGGPADGYTF,TGTGCCAGCAGTTTAGGGGGACCTGCGGATGGGTACACCTTC
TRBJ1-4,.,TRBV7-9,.,CASSLTGTRDEKLFF,TGTGCCAGCAGCTTGACCGGGACAAGAGACGAAAAACTGTTTTTT
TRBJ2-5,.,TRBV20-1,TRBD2,CSARVFGAGQETQYF,TGCAGTGCTAGAGTTTTCGGAGCGGGGCAAGAGACCCAGTACTTC
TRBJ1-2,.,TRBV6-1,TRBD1,CASSNRRTGGYGYTF,TGTGCCAGCAGTAATCGACGGACAGGGGGATATGGCTACACCTTC
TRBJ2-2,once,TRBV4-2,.,CASGVYTGELFF,TGTGCCAGTGGGGTTTACACCGGGGAGCTGTTTTTT
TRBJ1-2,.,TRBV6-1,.,CAVRDGGAGGYTF,TGTGCCGTTCGCGACGGGGGCGCTGGGGGCTACACCTTC
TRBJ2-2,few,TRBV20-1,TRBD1,CSAREGADRESGELFF,TGCAGTGCTAGAGAGGGTGCGGACAGGGAATCCGGGGAGCTGTTTTTT
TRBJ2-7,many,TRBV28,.,CASSFPTIYEQYF,TGTGCCAGCAGTTTCCCGACGATCTACGAGCAGTACTTC
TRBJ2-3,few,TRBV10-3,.,CAIGTPADTQYF,TGTGCCATCGGGACGCCCGCAGATACGCAGTATTTT
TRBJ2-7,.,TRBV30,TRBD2,CAWNSGGLTYEQYF,TGTGCCTGGAATTCGGGGGGGCTAACCTACGAGCAGTACTTC
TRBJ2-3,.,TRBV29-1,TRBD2,CSVELVAGGPADTQYF,TGCAGCGTTGAATTGGTAGCGGGGGGGCCTGCAGATACGCAGTATTTT
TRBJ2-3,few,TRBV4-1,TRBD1,CASSQEDRVSDTQYF,TGCGCCAGCAGCCAAGAGGACAGGGTGTCAGATACGCAGTATTTT
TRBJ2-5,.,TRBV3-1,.,CASSQDRVGVGETQYF,TGTGCCAGCAGCCAAGATCGGGTCGGGGTGGGTGAGACCCAGTACTTC
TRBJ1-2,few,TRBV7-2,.,CASSLNRRDPRGYTF,TGTGCCAGCAGCTTAAACCGCCGGGACCCTAGGGGCTACACCTTC
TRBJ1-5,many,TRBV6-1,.,CASSVTGSHQPQHF,TGTGCCAGCAGTGTTACAGGGAGCCATCAGCCCCAGCATTTT
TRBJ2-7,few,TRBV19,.,CASSFQGGYEQYF,TGTGCCAGTAGTTTCCAGGGAGGCTACGAGCAGTACTTC
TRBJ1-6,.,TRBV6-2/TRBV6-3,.,CASSYMGGSPLHF,TGTGCCAGCAGTTACATGGGCGGGTCACCCCTCCACTTT
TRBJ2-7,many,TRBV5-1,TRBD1,CASSTGQGPYEQYF,TGCGCCAGCAGCACGGGACAGGGGCCCTACGAGCAGTACTTC
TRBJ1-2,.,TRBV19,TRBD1,CASSIRQGEDYGYTF,TGTGCCAGTAGTATACGACAGGGGGAGGACTATGGCTACACCTTC
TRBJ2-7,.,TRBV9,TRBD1,CASSPRAGQGYEQYF,TGTGCCAGCAGCCCACGAGCGGGACAGGGGTACGAGCAGTACTTC
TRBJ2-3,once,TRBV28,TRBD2,CASSLRASGGVGTQYF,TGTGCCAGCAGTTTAAGAGCTAGCGGGGGCGTCGGTACGCAGTATTTT
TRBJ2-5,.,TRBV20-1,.,CSASPASGGAGETQYF,TGCAGTGCTTCCCCCGCGAGTGGGGGGGCCGGCGAGACCCAGTACTTC
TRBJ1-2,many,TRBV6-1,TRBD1,CASTQWQGASYGYTF,TGTGCCAGCACCCAATGGCAGGGGGCTTCCTATGGCTACACCTTC
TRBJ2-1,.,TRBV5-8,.,CASSSTWTPPDYNEQFF,TGTGCCAGCAGCTCTACCTGGACACCGCCAGACTACAATGAGCAGTTCTTC
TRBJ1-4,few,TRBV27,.,CASAQAGTEKLFF,TGTGCCAGCGCTCAGGCCGGTACTGAAAAACTGTTTTTT
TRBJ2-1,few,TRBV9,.,CASSAPEMGQFF,TGTGCCAGCAGCGCCCCAGAAATGGGGCAGTTCTTC
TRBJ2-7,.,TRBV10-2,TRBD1,CASRDRDRGWDEQYF,TGCGCCAGCAGAGACCGGGACAGGGGTTGGGACGAGCAGTACTTC
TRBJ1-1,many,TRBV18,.,CASSPGQLFEAFF,TGTGCCAGCTCACCGGGACAACTATTCGAAGCTTTCTTT
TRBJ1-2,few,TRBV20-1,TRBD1,CSANTGAAYGYAF,TGCAGTGCCAACACAGGGGCCGCCTATGGCTACGCCTTC
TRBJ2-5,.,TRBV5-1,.,CASSTQGTGETQYF,TGCGCCAGCAGCACCCAGGGAACGGGAGAGACCCAGTACTTC
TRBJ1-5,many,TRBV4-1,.,CASSQEAVVAQPQHF,TGCGCCAGCAGCCAAGAAGCAGTGGTAGCCCAGCCCCAGCATTTT
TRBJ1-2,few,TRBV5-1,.,CASSLGTDVFGYTF,TGCGCCAGCAGCTTGGGGACAGACGTCTTTGGCTACACCTTC
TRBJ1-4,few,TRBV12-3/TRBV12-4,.,CASSLRTDGREKLFF,TGTGCCAGCAGTTTACGCACGGATGGTCGGGAAAAACTGTTTTTT
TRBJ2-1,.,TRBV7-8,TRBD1,CASSPNRGRGLNEQFF,TGTGCCAGCAGCCCGAATCGGGGCAGGGGGCTCAATGAGCAGTTCTTC
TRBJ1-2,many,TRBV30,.,CAWRPSIGGVYGYTF,TGTGCCTGGAGACCCTCTATTGGGGGGGTCTATGGCTACACCTTC
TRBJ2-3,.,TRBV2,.,CASSDLAFGGTDTQYF,TGTGCCAGCAGTGATTTGGCCTTCGGGGGCACAGATACGCAGTATTTT
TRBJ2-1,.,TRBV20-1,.,CSARESWSYNEQFF,TGCAGTGCTAGAGAGAGTTGGTCCTACAATGAGCAGTTCTTC
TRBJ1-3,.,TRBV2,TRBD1,CASSEELQGAYGNTIYF,TGTGCCAGCAGTGAAGAATTACAGGGGGCGTATGGAAACACCATATATTTT
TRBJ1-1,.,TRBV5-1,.,CASSGTTANTEAFF,TGCGCCAGCAGCGGGACTACAGCGAACACTGAAGCTTTCTTT
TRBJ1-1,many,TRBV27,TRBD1,CASSRPRDRGDTEAFF,TGTGCCAGCAGTCGCCCCCGGGACAGGGGAGACACTGAAGCTTTCTTT
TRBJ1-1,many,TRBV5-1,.,CASRGALYKAFF,TGCGCCAGCAGGGGGGCCTTATACAAAGCTTTCTTT
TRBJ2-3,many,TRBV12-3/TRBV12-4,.,CASSLRFGFLDTQYF,TGTGCCAGCAGTTTAAGGTTCGGGTTTCTGGATACGCAGTATTTT
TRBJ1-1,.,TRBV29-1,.,CSARKEPGTEAFF,TGCAGCGCCCGAAAGGAACCGGGGACTGAAGCTTTCTTT
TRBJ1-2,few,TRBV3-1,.,CASSQEFGLAAYNYGYTF,TGTGCCAGCAGCCAAGAGTTTGGGCTGGCGGCCTATAACTATGGCTACACCTTC
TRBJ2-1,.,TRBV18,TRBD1,CASSRETGVQDRGNEQFF,TGTGCCAGCTCACGGGAGACAGGGGTTCAGGACCGGGGGAATGAGCAGTTCTTC
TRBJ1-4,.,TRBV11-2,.,CASSLGGGYEKLFF,TGTGCCAGCAGCTTAGGGGGGGGCTATGAAAAACTGTTTTTT
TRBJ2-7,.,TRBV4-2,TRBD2,CASSQDGASGDEQYF,TGTGCCAGCAGCCAAGATGGGGCTAGCGGGGACGAGCAGTACTTC
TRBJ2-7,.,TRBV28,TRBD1,CASTAPGTGKDEQYF,TGTGCCAGCACAGCACCGGGGACAGGGAAGGACGAGCAGTACTTC